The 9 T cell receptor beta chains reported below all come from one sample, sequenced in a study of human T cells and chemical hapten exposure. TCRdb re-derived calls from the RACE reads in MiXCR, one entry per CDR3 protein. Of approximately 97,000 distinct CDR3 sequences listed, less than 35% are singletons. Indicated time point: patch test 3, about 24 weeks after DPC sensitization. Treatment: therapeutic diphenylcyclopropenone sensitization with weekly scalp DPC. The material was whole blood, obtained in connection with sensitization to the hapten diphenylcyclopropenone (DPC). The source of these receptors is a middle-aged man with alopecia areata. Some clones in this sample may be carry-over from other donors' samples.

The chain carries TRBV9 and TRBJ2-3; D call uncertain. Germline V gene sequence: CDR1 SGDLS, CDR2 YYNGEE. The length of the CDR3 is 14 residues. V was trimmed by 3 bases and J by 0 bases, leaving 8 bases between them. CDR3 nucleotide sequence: TGTGCCAGCAGCGCCCGGCCTAGCACAGATACGCAGTATTTT. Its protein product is CASSARPSTDTQYF.

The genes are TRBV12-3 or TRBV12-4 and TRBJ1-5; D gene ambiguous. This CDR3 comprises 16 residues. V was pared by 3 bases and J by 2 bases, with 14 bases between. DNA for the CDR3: TGTGCCAGCAGTTTTTTAGGCCCCCGGGGCAATCAGCCCCAGCATTTT. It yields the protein CASSFLGPRGNQPQHF.

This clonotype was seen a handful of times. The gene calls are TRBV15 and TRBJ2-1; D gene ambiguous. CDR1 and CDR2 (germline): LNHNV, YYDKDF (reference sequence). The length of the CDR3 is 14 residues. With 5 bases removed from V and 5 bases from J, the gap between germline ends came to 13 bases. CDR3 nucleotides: TGTGCCACCAGCGGACCAGACCGCAACAATGAGCAGTTCTTC. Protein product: CATSGPDRNNEQFF.

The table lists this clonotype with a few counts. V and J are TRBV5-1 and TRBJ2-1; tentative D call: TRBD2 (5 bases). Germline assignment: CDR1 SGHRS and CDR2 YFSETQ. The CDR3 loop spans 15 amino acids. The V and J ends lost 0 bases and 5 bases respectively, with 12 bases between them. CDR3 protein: CASSLASGPNNEQFF. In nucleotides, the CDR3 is TGCGCCAGCAGCTTGGCGAGCGGTCCCAACAATGAGCAGTTCTTC.

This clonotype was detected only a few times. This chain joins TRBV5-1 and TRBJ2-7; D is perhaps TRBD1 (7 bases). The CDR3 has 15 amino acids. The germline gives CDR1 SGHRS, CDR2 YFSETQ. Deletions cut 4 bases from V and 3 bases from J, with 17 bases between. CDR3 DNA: TGCGCCAGCAGCCCGGGGGACAGCTGGGTCTACGAGCAGTACTTC. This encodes CASSPGDSWVYEQYF. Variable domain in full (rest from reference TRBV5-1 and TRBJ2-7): KAGVTQTPRYLIKTRGQQVTLSCSPISGHRSVSWYQQTPGQGLQFLFEYFSETQRNKGNFPGRFSGRQFSNSRSEMNVSTLELGDSALYLCASSPGDSWVYEQYFGPGTRLTVT.

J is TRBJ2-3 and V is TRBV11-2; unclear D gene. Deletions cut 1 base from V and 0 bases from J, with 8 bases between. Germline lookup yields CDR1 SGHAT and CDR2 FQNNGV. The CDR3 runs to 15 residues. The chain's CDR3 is CASSLVPLSTDTQYF. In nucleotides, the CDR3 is TGTGCCAGCAGCTTAGTCCCACTAAGCACAGATACGCAGTATTTT.

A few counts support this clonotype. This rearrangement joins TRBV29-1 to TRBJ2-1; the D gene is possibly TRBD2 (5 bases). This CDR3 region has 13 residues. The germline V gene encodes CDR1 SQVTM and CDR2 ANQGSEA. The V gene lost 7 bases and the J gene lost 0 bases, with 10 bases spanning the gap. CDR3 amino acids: CSGAASSYNEQFF. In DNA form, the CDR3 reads TGCAGCGGAGCGGCTAGCTCCTACAATGAGCAGTTCTTC.

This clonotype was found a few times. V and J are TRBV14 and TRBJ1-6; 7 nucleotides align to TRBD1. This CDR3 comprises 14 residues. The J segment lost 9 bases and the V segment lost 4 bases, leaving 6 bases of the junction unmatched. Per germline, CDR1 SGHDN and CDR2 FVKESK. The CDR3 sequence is CASSPRQGLSPLHF. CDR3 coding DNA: TGTGCCAGCAGCCCCCGACAGGGTCTTTCACCCCTCCACTTT.

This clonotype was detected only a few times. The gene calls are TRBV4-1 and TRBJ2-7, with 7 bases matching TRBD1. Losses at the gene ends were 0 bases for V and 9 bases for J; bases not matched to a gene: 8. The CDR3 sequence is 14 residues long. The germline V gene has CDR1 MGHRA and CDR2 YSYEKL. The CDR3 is CASSQDGQVLGQYF. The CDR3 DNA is TGCGCCAGCAGCCAAGATGGACAGGTTCTGGGGCAGTACTTC.